A selection of T cell receptor beta chains follows, all from one sample in a study of T cells in localized non-small cell lung cancer. Using immunoSEQ multiplex PCR, the repertoire was profiled, and TCRdb retains in-frame clones only, with some absent. Of roughly 71,000 clones listed, 70% to 90% are singletons. The material was peripheral blood, obtained before any cancer treatment. The receptors come from a male donor older than 55 with stage III squamous cell lung carcinoma. Each CDR3 is given with its conserved first and last residue. D genes are given only for firm matches. Rows give clone size only sometimes, using once, few, many, or a class for an expanded clone.

D gene,clone size,V gene,J gene,CDR3 protein,CDR3 DNA
TRBD1,NA,TRBV4-3,TRBJ1-5,CASSPTGGGNQPQHF,TGCGCCAGCAGCCCAACAGGGGGTGGAAATCAGCCCCAGCATTTT
NA,NA,TRBV4-2,TRBJ2-2,CASSQDRGVTGELFF,TGTGCCAGCAGCCAAGACAGGGGGGTCACCGGGGAGCTGTTTTTT
NA,once,TRBV5-1,TRBJ2-2,CASSLGPGTNTGELFF,TGCGCCAGCAGCTTGGGGCCAGGGACGAACACCGGGGAGCTGTTTTTT
NA,NA,TRBV5-8,TRBJ1-1,CASSLGHSNTEAFF,TGTGCCAGCAGCTTGGGACACTCGAACACTGAAGCTTTCTTT
NA,NA,TRBV30,TRBJ2-3,CASFSSGRQYF,TGTGCCTCCTTCTCCAGCGGAAGACAGTATTTT
NA,NA,TRBV19,TRBJ1-2,CASSRVGGYTF,TGTGCCAGTAGTAGGGTAGGCGGCTACACCTTC
NA,few,TRBV4-2,TRBJ2-2,CASSQDSGANTGELFF,TGTGCCAGCAGCCAAGATTCGGGAGCGAACACCGGGGAGCTGTTTTTT
NA,NA,TRBV5-8,TRBJ1-5,CASSLGFSNQPQHF,TGTGCCAGCAGCTTGGGTTTTAGCAATCAGCCCCAGCATTTT
TRBD1,NA,TRBV5-6,TRBJ1-3,CASSPGQASSGNTIYF,TGTGCCAGCAGCCCAGGACAGGCGAGCTCTGGAAACACCATATATTTT
NA,NA,TRBV4-1,TRBJ1-1,CASSQDKWNTEAFF,TGCGCCAGCAGCCAAGACAAATGGAACACTGAAGCTTTCTTT
NA,once,TRBV5-1,TRBJ1-6,CASSPQGADNSPLHF,TGCGCCAGCAGCCCACAGGGAGCTGATAATTCACCCCTCCACTTT
TRBD1,NA,TRBV10-3,TRBJ2-3,CAISGATGATTDTQYF,TGTGCCATCAGTGGGGCGACAGGGGCTACAACAGATACGCAGTATTTT
NA,NA,TRBV19,TRBJ1-2,CASSQGLSYGYTF,TGTGCCAGTAGCCAGGGGCTAAGCTATGGCTACACCTTC
TRBD1,NA,TRBV29-1,TRBJ1-2,CSVAGTGGSLYGYTF,TGCAGCGTTGCCGGGACAGGGGGCAGCCTCTATGGCTACACCTTC
TRBD1,NA,TRBV5-1,TRBJ1-1,CASSLVQGGSEAFF,TGCGCCAGCAGCCTGGTACAGGGGGGTTCTGAAGCTTTCTTT
TRBD1,NA,TRBV30,TRBJ2-5,CAWGDSPETQYF,TGTGCCTGGGGGGACAGCCCGGAGACCCAGTACTTC
NA,NA,TRBV7-8,TRBJ1-4,CASSKDREKLFF,TGTGCCAGCAGTAAAGATAGGGAAAAACTGTTTTTT
NA,NA,TRBV7-6,TRBJ2-7,CASSLVRGSRGASYEQYF,TGTGCCAGCAGCTTAGTGAGGGGTTCCAGGGGCGCGTCCTACGAGCAGTACTTC
NA,NA,TRBV13,TRBJ1-6,CASSLTPTVNNSPLHF,TGTGCCAGCAGCTTAACCCCGACAGTGAATAATTCACCCCTCCACTTT
NA,NA,TRBV5-1,TRBJ2-7,CASSRGSPYEQYF,TGCGCCAGCAGCCGAGGGAGCCCTTACGAGCAGTACTTC
TRBD2,NA,TRBV9,TRBJ2-1,CASSVGTSGGRNEQFF,TGTGCCAGCAGCGTAGGGACTAGCGGGGGGAGAAATGAGCAGTTCTTC
NA,once,TRBV5-5,TRBJ2-5,CASSLEETQYF,TGTGCCAGCAGCTTGGAAGAGACCCAGTACTTC
NA,NA,TRBV11-2,TRBJ1-6,CASSFSPSGFGSPLHF,TGTGCCAGCAGCTTTAGCCCCAGTGGATTCGGTTCACCCCTCCACTTT
NA,NA,TRBV6-5,TRBJ1-1,CASSFNRNTEAFF,TGTGCCAGCAGTTTTAATAGAAACACTGAAGCTTTCTTT
NA,NA,TRBV28,TRBJ2-4,CASGAGDNIQYF,TGTGCCAGCGGGGCCGGGGATAACATTCAGTACTTC
NA,NA,TRBV5-6,TRBJ1-5,CASSLQQGRFYQPQHF,TGTGCCAGCAGCCTTCAACAGGGTAGGTTTTATCAGCCCCAGCATTTT
NA,once,TRBV6-1,TRBJ1-1,CASSPQGFVTEAFF,TGTGCCAGCAGTCCACAGGGTTTCGTTACTGAAGCTTTCTTT
NA,NA,TRBV6-5,TRBJ2-1,CASSYRQSYNEQFF,TGTGCCAGCAGTTACAGGCAGTCCTACAATGAGCAGTTCTTC
NA,NA,TRBV5-1,TRBJ1-5,CASSLNGGLGQPQHF,TGCGCCAGCAGCTTGAACGGGGGATTAGGTCAGCCCCAGCATTTT
NA,few,TRBV19,TRBJ2-3,CASCRGATPGDTQYF,TGTGCCAGTTGCCGCGGGGCCACGCCTGGAGATACGCAGTATTTT
NA,NA,TRBV28,TRBJ1-3,CASSFTGAGFSGNTIYF,TGTGCCAGCAGTTTCACTGGGGCTGGATTCTCTGGAAACACCATATATTTT
NA,NA,TRBV19,TRBJ1-2,CASSLEGLGYGYTF,TGTGCCAGTAGTCTGGAGGGTTTAGGCTATGGCTACACCTTC
TRBD1,NA,TRBV5-1,TRBJ1-5,CASSLGQGGQPQHF,TGCGCCAGCAGCTTGGGACAGGGAGGTCAGCCCCAGCATTTT
NA,NA,TRBV18,TRBJ2-1,CASSPQLGASYNEQFF,TGTGCCAGCTCACCCCAACTAGGGGCTTCCTACAATGAGCAGTTCTTC
NA,NA,TRBV19,TRBJ2-1,CASGGEHYNEQFF,TGTGCCAGTGGCGGGGAGCACTACAATGAGCAGTTCTTC
NA,NA,TRBV7-2,TRBJ2-6,CASSPGQIRTSGANVLTF,TGTGCCAGCAGCCCAGGGCAGATACGCACCTCTGGGGCCAACGTCCTGACTTTC
NA,NA,TRBV4-2,TRBJ2-1,CASSQRPGGGGTHNEQFF,TGTGCCAGCAGCCAAAGACCCGGAGGGGGGGGAACCCACAATGAGCAGTTCTTC
TRBD1,once,TRBV6-5,TRBJ1-5,CASSYLSTGGDQPQHF,TGTGCCAGCAGTTACTTATCAACAGGGGGCGATCAGCCCCAGCATTTT
NA,NA,TRBV19,TRBJ1-2,CASTPRRADRTFYGYTF,TGTGCCAGTACCCCTCGGCGGGCCGACAGAACATTCTATGGCTACACCTTC
TRBD1,once,TRBV6-6,TRBJ2-7,CASSYSTGQGYEQYF,TGTGCCAGCAGTTACTCTACGGGACAGGGCTACGAGCAGTACTTC
NA,NA,TRBV7-2,TRBJ1-4,CASSLIGDPTNEKLFF,TGTGCCAGCAGCTTAATCGGAGACCCAACTAATGAAAAACTGTTTTTT
TRBD2,NA,TRBV14,TRBJ2-3,CASSQDRTSGVPDTQYF,TGTGCCAGCAGCCAAGATAGGACTAGCGGGGTCCCAGATACGCAGTATTTT
TRBD1,NA,TRBV12-5,TRBJ1-6,CASGLGGELSPLHF,TGTGCTAGTGGTCTAGGGGGCGAGCTATCACCCCTCCACTTT
TRBD1,few,TRBV9,TRBJ1-6,CASSPELTGNNSPLHF,TGTGCCAGCAGCCCAGAACTGACAGGGAATAATTCACCCCTCCACTTT
NA,NA,TRBV15,TRBJ1-6,CAVLESSYNSPLHF,TGTGCCGTCCTAGAGAGCTCCTATAATTCACCCCTCCACTTT
NA,NA,TRBV28,TRBJ2-1,CASSLRGTGYYNEQFF,TGTGCCAGCAGTTTGCGGGGGACAGGCTACTACAATGAGCAGTTCTTC
NA,NA,TRBV29-1,TRBJ2-3,CSARGGADTQYF,TGCAGCGCCAGGGGGGGGGCCGATACGCAGTATTTT
NA,NA,TRBV27,TRBJ2-7,CASILGGRKFDEQYF,TGCGCCAGCATCCTAGGGGGGCGTAAGTTCGACGAGCAGTACTTC
NA,NA,TRBV30,TRBJ2-3,CAWSVRGTDTQYF,TGTGCCTGGAGCGTGCGAGGCACAGATACGCAGTATTTT
NA,NA,TRBV19,TRBJ1-2,CASSIQAGHNYGYTF,TGTGCCAGTAGTATACAGGCAGGGCACAACTATGGCTACACCTTC
TRBD2,NA,TRBV19,TRBJ2-2,CASSISGGTGELFF,TGTGCCAGTAGTATTTCGGGGGGCACCGGGGAGCTGTTTTTT